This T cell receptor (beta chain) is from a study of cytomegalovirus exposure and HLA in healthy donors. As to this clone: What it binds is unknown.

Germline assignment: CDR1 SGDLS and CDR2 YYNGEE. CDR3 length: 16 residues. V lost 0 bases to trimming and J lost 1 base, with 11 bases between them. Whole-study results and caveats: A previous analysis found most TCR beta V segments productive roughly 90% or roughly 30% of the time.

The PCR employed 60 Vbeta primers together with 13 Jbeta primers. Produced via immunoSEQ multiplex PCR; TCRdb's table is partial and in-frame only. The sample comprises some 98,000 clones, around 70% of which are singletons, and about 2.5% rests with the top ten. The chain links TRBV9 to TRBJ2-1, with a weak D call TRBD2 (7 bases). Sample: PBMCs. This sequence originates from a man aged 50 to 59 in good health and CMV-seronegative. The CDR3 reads CASSVVGGQSYNEQFF. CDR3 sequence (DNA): TGTGCCAGCAGCGTAGTCGGGGGGCAATCCTACAATGAGCAGTTCTTC.